Listed here is a single TCR beta chain. The sample belongs to a study of blood T cell repertoires in COVID-19. The assay was immunoSEQ multiplex PCR, and TCRdb's table has in-frame clones only and misses some. The sample lists roughly 250,000 clones; approximately 90% were seen once. Material: peripheral blood. This receptor was taken from a woman in her thirties or forties who had recovered from COVID-19.

CDR3 residues: CASSKNRGLVQYTF. The CDR3 DNA follows: TGCGCCAGCAGCAAGAACAGGGGGCTAGTTCAGTACACCTTC. V and J are TRBV4-3 and TRBJ1-2; 9 bases map to TRBD1. This CDR3 is 14 amino acids long. Germline assignment: CDR1 LGHNA and CDR2 YSLEER. The junction had 12 bases not matched to a gene; V was cut back by 5 bases and J by 11 bases.